Below are 25 T cell receptor beta chains sequenced from a single sample in a study of CXCR3-negative and CXCR3-positive naive CD8 T cells. UMI-labeled 5' RACE TRB cDNA libraries were prepared from the cells. With the 5' RACE reads reprocessed, TCRdb shows one record per CDR3 protein and no DNA. Its table records about 58,000 distinct CDR3 sequences. Sequencing input: naive CXCR3- CD8+ T cells from blood. Documented subset: CD45RO-CCR7+CD27+CD95- naive CD8+ T cells lacking CXCR3 (TNR3-). The receptors were gathered from a human donor in good health. Some clones in this sample may be carry-over from other donors' samples.

The chain joins TRBV6-5 to TRBJ1-4; the D gene TCRdb calls, TRBD1, cannot be checked with no DNA. CDR1 and CDR2 (germline): MNHEY, SVGAGI. The CDR3 loop spans 11 amino acids. The CDR3: CASTSGGKLFF.

The chain joins TRBV29-1 to TRBJ2-7. The CDR3 consists of 11 residues. The germline V gene has CDR1 SQVTM and CDR2 ANQGSEA. CDR3: CSVENGYEQYF.

The rearrangement links TRBV4-3 to TRBJ2-7; TCRdb designates TRBD1, a call that cannot be tested without DNA. Germline V CDR1 and CDR2: LGHNA, YSLEER. The CDR3 length is 14 residues. The CDR3 spells CASSQDLRVYEQYF.

The V and J genes are TRBV12-3 or TRBV12-4 and TRBJ1-6. This CDR3 contains 15 residues. CDR3 protein: CASSFGLPYNSPLHF.

J is TRBJ1-2 and V is TRBV20-1; as DNA is missing, the TRBD1 call by TCRdb cannot be tested. This CDR3 has 13 residues. The germline gives CDR1 DFQATT, CDR2 SNEGSKA (reference sequence). The CDR3 spells CSARDPDSYGYTF.

The V and J genes are TRBV29-1 and TRBJ2-7. This CDR3 has 12 residues. In germline, CDR1 is SQVTM, CDR2 ANQGSEA. The CDR3 here is CSVASKGYEQYF.

The chain couples TRBV12-3 or TRBV12-4 to TRBJ2-7; TCRdb lists TRBD1, though no DNA is available to test this call. This CDR3 is 15 amino acids long. The CDR3 sequence: CASSLGQGVSYEQYF.

V usage is TRBV7-2 and J usage is TRBJ2-1; no DNA is available, so the TRBD1 call from TCRdb remains unchecked. Germline CDR1 and CDR2: SGHTA and FQGNSA. This CDR3 region has 14 residues. The CDR3 reads CASSLGAGDVEQFF.

V usage is TRBV6-2 or TRBV6-3 and J usage is TRBJ2-7; the TCRdb call, TRBD2, lacks DNA for checking. CDR1 and CDR2 from the germline V gene are MNHEY and SVGEGT. The CDR3 has 17 residues. CDR3 protein: CASNGLAGGRGSYEQYF.

This chain links TRBV9 with TRBJ1-2; TCRdb proposes TRBD1, but this gene call is untestable without DNA. This CDR3 is 13 amino acids long. Germline CDR1 reads SGDLS; CDR2 reads YYNGEE. CDR3 residues: CASSVGQRYGYTF.

This chain joins TRBV7-9 and TRBJ2-1; TCRdb's D call, TRBD1, is unchecked because there is no DNA. This CDR3 has 15 residues. CDR1 and CDR2 (germline): SEHNR, FQNEAQ (reference sequence). The CDR3 here is CASSLDRGASSEQFF.

V is TRBV20-1 and J is TRBJ1-1; the TCRdb call, TRBD1, lacks DNA for checking. The CDR3 contains 13 residues. Germline V gene lookup returns CDR1 DFQATT and CDR2 SNEGSKA (reference sequence). The CDR3: CSARGIPDTEAFF.

The chain links TRBV19 to TRBJ2-3. This CDR3 is 15 amino acids long. Germline CDR1 is LNHDA and CDR2 is SQIVND (reference sequence). CDR3 region: CASSIRGSQPDTQYF.

The chain employs TRBV13 and TRBJ2-7; TCRdb names TRBD1, which stays unverified in the absence of DNA. The CDR3 contains 15 residues. The V gene's germline CDR1 is PRHDT and CDR2 FYEKMQ (reference sequence). The CDR3: CASSLEVGQAYEQYF.

This chain connects TRBV5-1 to TRBJ2-7. CDR1 and CDR2 from the germline V gene are SGHRS and YFSETQ. The CDR3 runs to 13 residues. The CDR3 sequence: CASSGRTTAEQYF.

The gene calls are TRBV7-9 and TRBJ2-5; TCRdb proposes TRBD1, but this gene call is untestable without DNA. CDR1 is SEHNR and CDR2 is FQNEAQ in the germline V gene (reference sequence). The CDR3 has 15 amino acids. This CDR3 is CASSHSRTGDETQYF. The full variable domain, in which reference TRBV7-9 and TRBJ2-5 provide the parts outside the CDR3, is DTGVSQNPRHKITKRGQNVTFRCDPISEHNRLYWYRQTLGQGPEFLTYFQNEAQLEKSRLLSDRFSAERPKGSFSTLEIQRTEQGDSAMYLCASSHSRTGDETQYFGPGTRLLVL.

J is TRBJ1-2 and V is TRBV29-1; TCRdb selects TRBD1, and the lack of DNA leaves this call unchecked. Germline CDR1 SQVTM, CDR2 ANQGSEA. The length of the CDR3 is 13 residues. This CDR3 reads CSVQPQGRYGYTF.

The V and J genes are TRBV29-1 and TRBJ1-1; the D gene TCRdb calls, TRBD1, cannot be checked with no DNA. The germline V gene has CDR1 SQVTM and CDR2 ANQGSEA. The CDR3 length is 14 residues. CDR3 region: CSVESRGFGTEAFF.

The V gene is TRBV7-9, the J gene TRBJ2-6; TCRdb names TRBD1, which stays unverified in the absence of DNA. CDR1 and CDR2 (germline): SEHNR, FQNEAQ (reference sequence). This CDR3 is built from 18 residues. CDR3 region: CASSSPGQGAPGANVLTF.

This chain connects TRBV5-4 to TRBJ2-7. This CDR3 is 11 amino acids long. Germline-derived CDR1 and CDR2 are SGHNT and YYREEE (reference sequence). The CDR3 sequence is CASSVTHEQYF.

The rearrangement uses TRBV7-2 and TRBJ1-1; the TCRdb call, TRBD1, lacks DNA for checking. The germline V gene has CDR1 SGHTA and CDR2 FQGNSA. CDR3 size: 16 residues. The CDR3 spells CASSLNPGTPGTEAFF. Drawing the rest from reference TRBV7-2 and TRBJ1-1, the complete variable domain is GAGVSQSPSNKVTEKGKDVELRCDPISGHTALYWYRQSLGQGLEFLIYFQGNSAPDKSGLPSDRFSAERTGGSVSTLTIQRTQQEDSAVYLCASSLNPGTPGTEAFFGQGTRLTVV.

The chain has TRBV29-1 and TRBJ2-5; absent DNA, TCRdb's TRBD1 call cannot be checked. The CDR3 is made up of 14 amino acids. Germline assignment: CDR1 SQVTM and CDR2 ANQGSEA. The CDR3 loop reads CSVARTGIVETQYF.

The chain employs TRBV4-1 and TRBJ2-1. Germline V CDR1 and CDR2: MGHRA, YSYEKL. The CDR3 is 14 residues long. The CDR3 protein is CASSHASSYNEQFF.

This rearrangement joins TRBV7-9 to TRBJ2-1. Germline V gene data show CDR1 as SEHNR and CDR2 as FQNEAQ (reference sequence). The CDR3 extends over 15 amino acids. The CDR3: CASSLAAEPYNEQFF.

The chain uses TRBV14 and TRBJ2-1; as DNA is missing, the TRBD1 call by TCRdb cannot be tested. CDR1 and CDR2 (germline): SGHDN, FVKESK. The CDR3 sequence is 18 residues long. The CDR3: CASSHRITGGTAYNEQFF.